The sequence of this T cell receptor (beta chain) was determined in a study of beta chain features in type 1 diabetes listed by TCRdb under 2018. Some background on the complete study: Mean age, gender distribution, total cell number and subset yield were not different between patients and healthy donors. A total of about 110 million sorted cells were examined across all samples, and the number of cells per subset was strongly correlated with RNA yield. In the study, TCRB repertoires of sorted circulating CD4+ T cell subsets from recently diagnosed type 1 diabetes patients were compared with those of matched healthy donors. Whereas all 30 or so donors provided naive and central memory subsets, regulatory and stem cell-like memory subsets were isolated from just 8 patients and roughly 8 healthy donors.

The germline V gene yields MDHEN for CDR1 and SYDVKM for CDR2. The CDR3 sequence holds 13 residues, the cysteine and phenylalanine included. Solely the CDR3 DNA is kept, with 39 bases framed from the first base. On this clone: Its specific antigen is unknown. An end of the junction differs from the germline gene, which may be a read error.

The High Capacity cDNA Reverse Transcription Kit was used to reverse transcribe all of the isolated RNA, meaning that expressed TCRB transcripts were what got sequenced. Deep immunoSEQ sequencing was performed on naive, central memory and regulatory T cell samples, with an average of roughly 3.5 million total reads per sample. Sorted cells were lysed in RLT buffer and RNA was extracted with DNase-treated RNeasy Micro or Mini kits, depending on cell number. To prevent cross-contamination, every cell subset was processed on its own, while patient and healthy donor samples were processed together. The immunoSEQ multiplex PCR was used to amplify TCRB sequences from cDNA, yielding 87-bp fragments that span the CDR3 region. Sequencing of the amplicons was performed on the Illumina HiSeq platform. The published analysis was carried out like this. PCR bias was computationally corrected using synthetic template baselines, reads within Hamming distance 2 were collapsed, and singletons that could not be merged were discarded. Reads were aligned against IMGT so that V, D and J genes, CDR3 length and insertions or deletions at six rearrangement sites could be assigned. Within each subset, clonotype counts were normalized to sorted cell number, after which true diversity and Gini coefficients were computed with the tcR R package. Repertoire sharing was quantified using the overlap coefficient calculated on TCRB nucleotide sequences. TCRdb re-hosts the immuneACCESS table, in-frame sequences only. Its copies lack some clones; in the studies checked, an unresolved V gene accounts for under half of them, and the cause for the rest is not known. That table supplies the V and J calls and clone size; D and trimming were determined from the DNA. The sample table records roughly 300,000 clones; roughly 8% of these occur just once. Of the sample, around 0.45% is held by the ten largest clones.

Each donor gave one peripheral blood draw, averaging roughly 120 mL, which was collected into heparinised tubes. A BD FACSAria II was used to sort naive, central memory, regulatory and stem cell-like memory CD4+ T cells with a panel that included CD45RO, CCR7, CD25, CD127, CD95 and CD27. All sorted populations exceeded 95% purity. Right away, PBMCs were isolated by Lymphoprep density gradient centrifugation and were stained directly, with no culture step. Samples were stained and sorted in pairs, with one healthy donor and one patient per experiment, so that batch effects were minimized. The full study reports these points: A moderate but significant shortening of TCRB CDR3 length was observed in type 1 diabetes patients in all four CD4+ subsets. PCR might favor shorter templates, but patient and control samples were amplified and corrected together, so any skew would affect both groups equally. Because cDNA rather than genomic DNA was sequenced, highly expressing activated cells could have been over-represented, although no difference in activation and CD3 levels was found between groups. HLA sub-analyses involved small numbers of individuals, so any influence of HLA type on TCRB rearrangement remained unresolved. The naive, central memory and regulatory TCRB repertoires appeared to resemble one another more closely among patients than among healthy donors. At VDJ recombination sites, patients with type 1 diabetes made fewer insertions and deleted more nucleotides, a pattern implying thymic rearrangement abnormalities.

The TCR comes from a woman under 30 in good health. Sequenced material: central memory CD4+ T cells from blood. The sequence links TRBV28 to TRBJ2-7; the D region possibly corresponds to TRBD1 (6 bases align). The base sequence is TGTGCGAGCAGCTTACAGGGCTACTACGAGCAGTACTTC. It specifies CASSLQGYYEQYF.